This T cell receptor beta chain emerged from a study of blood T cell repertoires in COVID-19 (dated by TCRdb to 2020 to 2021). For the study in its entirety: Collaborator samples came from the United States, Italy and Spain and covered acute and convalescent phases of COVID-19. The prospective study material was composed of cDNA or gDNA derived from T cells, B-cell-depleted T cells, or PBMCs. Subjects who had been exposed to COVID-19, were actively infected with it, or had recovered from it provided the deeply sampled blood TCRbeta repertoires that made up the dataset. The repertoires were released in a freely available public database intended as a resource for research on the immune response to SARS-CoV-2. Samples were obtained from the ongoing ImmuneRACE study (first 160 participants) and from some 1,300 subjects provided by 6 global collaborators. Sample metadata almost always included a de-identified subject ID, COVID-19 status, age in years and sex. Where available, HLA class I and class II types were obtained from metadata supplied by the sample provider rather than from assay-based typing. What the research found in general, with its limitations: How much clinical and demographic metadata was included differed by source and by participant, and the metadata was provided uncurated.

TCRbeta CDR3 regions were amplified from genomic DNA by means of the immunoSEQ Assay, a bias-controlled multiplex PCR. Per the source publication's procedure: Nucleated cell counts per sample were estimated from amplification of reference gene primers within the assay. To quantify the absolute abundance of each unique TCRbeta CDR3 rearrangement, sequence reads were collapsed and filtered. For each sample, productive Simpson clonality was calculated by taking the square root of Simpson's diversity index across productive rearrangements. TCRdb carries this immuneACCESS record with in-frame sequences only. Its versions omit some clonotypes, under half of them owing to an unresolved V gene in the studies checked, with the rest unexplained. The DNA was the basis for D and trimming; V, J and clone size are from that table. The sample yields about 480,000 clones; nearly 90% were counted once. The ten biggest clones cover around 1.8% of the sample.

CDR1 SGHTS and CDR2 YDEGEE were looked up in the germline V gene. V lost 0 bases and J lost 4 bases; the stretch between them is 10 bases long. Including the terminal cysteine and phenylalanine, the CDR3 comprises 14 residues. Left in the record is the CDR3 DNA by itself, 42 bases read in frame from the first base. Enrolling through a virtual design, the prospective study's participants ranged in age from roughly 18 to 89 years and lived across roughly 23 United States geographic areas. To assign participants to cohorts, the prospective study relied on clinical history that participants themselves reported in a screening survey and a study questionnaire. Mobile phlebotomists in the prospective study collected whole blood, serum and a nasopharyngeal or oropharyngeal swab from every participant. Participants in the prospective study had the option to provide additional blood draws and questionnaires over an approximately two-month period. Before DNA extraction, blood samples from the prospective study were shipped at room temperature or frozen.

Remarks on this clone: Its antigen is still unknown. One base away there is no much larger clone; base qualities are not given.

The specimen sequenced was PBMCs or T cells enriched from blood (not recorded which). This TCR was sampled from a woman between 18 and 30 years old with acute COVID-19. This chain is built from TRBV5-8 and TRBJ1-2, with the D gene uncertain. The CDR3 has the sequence CASSLAQRVYGYTF. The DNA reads TGTGCCAGCAGCTTGGCCCAGAGGGTCTATGGCTACACCTTC.